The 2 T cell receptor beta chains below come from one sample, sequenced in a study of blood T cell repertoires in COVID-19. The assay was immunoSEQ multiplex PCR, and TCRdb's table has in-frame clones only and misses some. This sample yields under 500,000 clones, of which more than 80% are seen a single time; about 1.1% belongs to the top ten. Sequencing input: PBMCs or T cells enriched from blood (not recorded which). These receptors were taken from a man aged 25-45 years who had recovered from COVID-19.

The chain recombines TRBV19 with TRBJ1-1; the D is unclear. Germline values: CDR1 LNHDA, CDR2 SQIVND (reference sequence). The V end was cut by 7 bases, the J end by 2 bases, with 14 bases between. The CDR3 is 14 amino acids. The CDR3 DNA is TGTGCCAGTAAATATTCGGGGTTTAACACTGAAGCTTTCTTT. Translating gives CASKYSGFNTEAFF.

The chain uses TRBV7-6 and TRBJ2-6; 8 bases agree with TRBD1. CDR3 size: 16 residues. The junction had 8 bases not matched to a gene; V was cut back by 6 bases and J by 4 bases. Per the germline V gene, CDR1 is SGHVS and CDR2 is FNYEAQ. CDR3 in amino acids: CASSSPGGTGANVLTF. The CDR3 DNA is TGTGCCAGCAGTTCCCCAGGGGGCACGGGGGCCAACGTCCTGACTTTC.